Listed here are 27 T cell receptor beta chains from one sample, sequenced in a study of a mutant IDH1 vaccine in newly diagnosed glioma. Their antigens remain unidentified. Generated by immunoSEQ multiplex PCR, the TCRdb table keeps only in-frame clones and is missing some. This repertoire shows 75,000 to 95,000 clones, roughly nine tenths found once; its top ten account for 0.77%. The time point denotes: week 47, end of study. In the vaccine, a single dose held 300 ug of the mutant IDH1 20-mer peptide, along with topical imiquimod. The source was PBMCs, collected from a glioma patient whose treatment included an IDH1 peptide vaccine. The receptors stem from a woman aged 45-65 years with glioma.

The rearrangement uses TRBV18 and TRBJ1-1; D is undetermined. The CDR3 sequence is 13 residues long. From germline, CDR1 is KGHSH and CDR2 LQKENI. V was clipped by 0 bases and J by 10 bases, with 12 bases between them. The chain's CDR3 is CASSPPDVPGAFF. In nucleotides, the CDR3 is TGTGCCAGCTCACCACCGGACGTTCCCGGAGCTTTCTTT.

V usage is TRBV2 and J usage is TRBJ2-1, with TRBD1 identical over 8 bases. There are 15 residues in the CDR3. After removal of 9 bases from V and 1 base from J, the junction contained 8 bases not matched to a gene. CDR1 and CDR2 (germline): SNHLY, FYNNEI. This chain's CDR3 is CARGVRQGSYNEQFF. The CDR3 bases are TGTGCCAGGGGGGTAAGACAGGGGTCCTACAATGAGCAGTTCTTC. Together with reference TRBV2 and TRBJ2-1, the CDR3 gives the full variable domain: EPEVTQTPSHQVTQMGQEVILRCVPISNHLYFYWYRQILGQKVEFLVSFYNNEISEKSEIFDDQFSVERPDGSNFTLKIRSTKLEDSAMYFCARGVRQGSYNEQFFGPGTRLTVL.

The chain links TRBV6-4 to TRBJ1-1, with a possible D match to TRBD1 (5 bases). The V and J ends lost 3 bases and 4 bases respectively, with 18 bases between them. CDR3 length: 16 amino acids. Germline V gene sequence: CDR1 MRHNA, CDR2 SNTAGT. CDR3 DNA sequence: TGTGCCAGCAGTGATACTTCTGGGGGGACGCGCACTGAAGCTTTCTTT. It specifies CASSDTSGGTRTEAFF.

The rearrangement uses TRBV10-1 and TRBJ2-3; D remains ambiguous. The V gene lost 1 base and the J gene lost 2 bases, with 10 bases spanning the gap. This CDR3 comprises 15 residues. Looked up from germline, CDR1 is WNHNN and CDR2 is SYGVQD (reference sequence). The DNA for the CDR3 is TGCGCCAGCAGTGAGTTTGGGTTCAACACAGATACGCAGTATTTT. Amino acid sequence: CASSEFGFNTDTQYF.

The CDR3 DNA reads TGTGCCATCAGTGGGGACAGCCCCTTGGGGCAGCCCCAGCATTTT. Translation: CAISGDSPLGQPQHF. This chain joins TRBV10-3 and TRBJ1-5; 7 nucleotides match TRBD1. The CDR3 is 15 residues long. V shed 4 bases and J 7 bases; nucleotides not matched to a gene: 10. Germline CDR1 is ENHRY and CDR2 is SYGVKD.

The chain links TRBV6-1 to TRBJ1-1; 8 bases are shared with TRBD1. Looked up from germline, CDR1 is MNHNS and CDR2 is SASEGT. This CDR3 has 15 amino acids. The V gene end was trimmed by 5 bases and the J gene end by 2 bases; junction bases not matched to a gene: 7. The CDR3 protein is CASSSQGAINTEAFF. DNA of the CDR3: TGTGCCAGCAGTTCCCAGGGGGCTATCAACACTGAAGCTTTCTTT.

The V gene is TRBV27, the J gene TRBJ1-1, with D possibly being TRBD1 (5 bases). V dropped 6 bases and J dropped 6 bases, with 17 bases sitting between them. CDR1 is MNHEY, CDR2 SMNVEV, per germline (reference sequence). This CDR3 spans 14 amino acids. CDR3 in amino acids: CASRTGLITPEAFF. The DNA of the CDR3 is TGTGCCAGCAGAACGGGACTTATCACCCCTGAAGCTTTCTTT.

The V gene is TRBV18, the J gene TRBJ1-1; D gene unclear. The germline CDR1 and CDR2 sequences are KGHSH and LQKENI. V dropped 0 bases and J dropped 0 bases, with 8 bases sitting between them. The CDR3 runs to 15 residues. The CDR3 protein is CASSPPSVVNTEAFF. DNA for the CDR3: TGTGCCAGCTCACCACCGTCAGTGGTGAACACTGAAGCTTTCTTT.

The rearrangement joins TRBV6-6 to TRBJ1-5, with D possibly TRBD1 on 6 matching bases. The germline V gene encodes CDR1 MNHNY and CDR2 SVGAGI (reference sequence). The CDR3 extends over 15 amino acids. Deletions cut 6 bases from V and 4 bases from J, with 16 bases between. CDR3 sequence: CASRGGQSQNQPQHF. The CDR3 nucleotides are TGTGCCAGCAGGGGGGGGCAGAGCCAAAATCAGCCCCAGCATTTT.

J is TRBJ2-1 and V is TRBV4-2; 7 bases agree with TRBD1. This CDR3 contains 14 residues. Trimming at V came to 4 bases and at J to 5 bases, leaving 5 bases not matched to a gene. CDR1 and CDR2 (germline): LGHNA, YNFKEQ. CDR3 DNA sequence: TGTGCCAGCAGCCTAAGGGGGCGGGACAATGAGCAGTTCTTC. It codes for CASSLRGRDNEQFF.

The chain combines TRBV6-1 with TRBJ2-3; D is uncertain. V was shortened by 2 bases and J by 2 bases, with 8 bases between the two germline ends. The CDR3 loop spans 14 amino acids. Germline V gives CDR1 MNHNS, CDR2 SASEGT. CDR3: CASSEIYDTDTQYF. CDR3 sequence (DNA): TGTGCCAGCAGTGAAATTTACGACACAGATACGCAGTATTTT.

The chain carries TRBV5-6 and TRBJ2-2; 7 nucleotides match TRBD1. The V gene end was trimmed by 5 bases and the J gene end by 7 bases; junction bases not matched to a gene: 5. The CDR3 is 13 amino acids. The germline V gene encodes CDR1 SGHDT and CDR2 YYEEEE. The CDR3 region has the DNA TGTGCCAGCAGGGGACAGTTCATCGGGGAGCTGTTTTTT. The encoded protein is CASRGQFIGELFF.

The CDR3 is CACQTSGSLRAPRETQYF. The DNA of the CDR3 is TGTGCCTGCCAAACTAGCGGGAGCCTCCGGGCCCCCAGGGAGACCCAGTACTTC. The gene calls are TRBV30 and TRBJ2-5; 11 bases line up with TRBD2. The CDR3 runs 18 residues. The junction had 20 bases not matched to a gene; V was cut back by 6 bases and J by 5 bases. Germline V gene data show CDR1 as GTSNPN and CDR2 as SVGIG (reference sequence).

V gene TRBV6-5 combines with J gene TRBJ2-7; D possibly corresponds to TRBD2 (6 bases). The CDR3 extends over 15 amino acids. CDR1 is MNHEY, CDR2 SVGAGI, per germline. V lost 6 bases to trimming and J lost 5 bases, with 20 bases between them. CDR3 region: CASRADSAGTHEQYF. CDR3 in DNA: TGTGCCAGCAGGGCTGACTCGGCGGGGACCCACGAGCAGTACTTC.

This clone appeared a few times. This chain connects TRBV5-1 to TRBJ1-1; no firm D call. V lost 0 bases and J 1 base, leaving 7 bases between the germline ends. In germline, CDR1 is SGHRS, CDR2 YFSETQ. CDR3 size: 14 residues. In DNA, the CDR3 is TGCGCCAGCAGCTTGGACGGACCGAACACTGAAGCTTTCTTT. Its translation: CASSLDGPNTEAFF.

The chain is built from TRBV2 and TRBJ2-5; no clear D gene. The CDR3 totals 15 residues. In germline, CDR1 is SNHLY, CDR2 FYNNEI. The V end was cut by 7 bases, the J end by 5 bases, with 20 bases between. This CDR3 is CASTREVLPSETQYF. The DNA for the CDR3 is TGTGCCAGCACCCGAGAGGTCCTCCCGTCGGAGACCCAGTACTTC.

This chain uses TRBV2 with TRBJ2-3; no clear D. CDR3 length: 15 amino acids. With 7 bases removed from V and 4 bases from J, the gap between germline ends came to 18 bases. The germline V gene has CDR1 SNHLY and CDR2 FYNNEI. In DNA, the CDR3 is TGTGCCAGCATCCGAAGGAATTTGCTTGCAGATACGCAGTATTTT. As protein: CASIRRNLLADTQYF.

This clone was seen more than once but under ten times. This sequence joins TRBV7-9 and TRBJ1-2; no clear D. CDR1 is SEHNR and CDR2 is FQNEAQ in the germline V gene (reference sequence). The CDR3 runs 12 residues. V was shortened by 5 bases and J by 6 bases, with 10 bases between the two germline ends. The CDR3 region is CASSPRRDGYTF. The CDR3 DNA sequence: TGTGCCAGCAGCCCCCGACGGGATGGCTACACCTTC.

CDR3 bases: TGTGCCAGCAGCCAAGAGGGACTAGTGAACGAGCAGTACTTC. Translating gives CASSQEGLVNEQYF. The chain couples TRBV5-4 to TRBJ2-7; TRBD2 aligns across 8 bases. Germline-derived CDR1 and CDR2 are SGHNT and YYREEE (reference sequence). The CDR3 spans 14 residues. Trimming removed 4 bases from V and 5 bases from J; junction bases left unmatched: 8.

The V and J genes are TRBV5-1 and TRBJ1-2, with TRBD1 matching 10 bases. The germline gives CDR1 SGHRS, CDR2 YFSETQ. The CDR3 is 16 residues long. Unmatched junction bases numbered 6, after V lost 4 bases and J lost 0 bases. The CDR3 region is CASSPGQGGTNYGYTF. In DNA form, the CDR3 reads TGCGCCAGCAGCCCTGGACAGGGGGGGACTAACTATGGCTACACCTTC.

The J gene is TRBJ1-1, the V gene TRBV18; unclear D gene. The CDR3 sequence is 16 residues long. The ends were cut back, 3 bases at V and 6 bases at J, with 20 bases in the middle. Germline assignment: CDR1 KGHSH and CDR2 LQKENI. The CDR3 loop reads CASSPRNVGFGAEAFF. In DNA, the CDR3 is TGTGCCAGCTCACCCCGGAATGTAGGCTTTGGCGCTGAAGCTTTCTTT.

The J gene is TRBJ2-1, the V gene TRBV11-1, with 11 bases identical to TRBD1. The CDR3 contains 15 residues. Losses at the gene ends were 4 bases for V and 5 bases for J; bases not matched to a gene: 4. Germline V gene sequence: CDR1 SGHAT, CDR2 FQDESV (reference sequence). The CDR3 bases are TGTGCCAGCAGCTCCCCGGGACAGGGGGACAATGAGCAGTTCTTC. This gives the protein CASSSPGQGDNEQFF. The entire variable domain, with the rest obtained from reference TRBV11-1 and TRBJ2-1, is as follows: EAEVAQSPRYKITEKSQAVAFWCDPISGHATLYWYRQILGQGPELLVQFQDESVVDDSQLPKDRFSAERLKGVDSTLKIQPAELGDSAMYLCASSSPGQGDNEQFFGPGTRLTVL.

The chain recombines TRBV7-8 with TRBJ2-1; 8 bases line up with TRBD1. Germline V gene lookup returns CDR1 SGHVS and CDR2 FQNEAQ. The CDR3 length is 12 residues. The J segment lost 12 bases and the V segment lost 3 bases, leaving 4 bases of the junction unmatched. The CDR3 loop is CASSFTGTGQFF. CDR3 bases: TGTGCCAGCAGCTTTACCGGGACAGGGCAGTTCTTC.

A single count supports this clone. The rearrangement links TRBV7-8 to TRBJ2-1; TRBD2 matches 7 bases. The CDR3 extends over 12 amino acids. CDR1 and CDR2 (germline): SGHVS, FQNEAQ. V trimming: 3 bases; J trimming: 8 bases; junction bases outside the gene matches: 1. The CDR3 nucleotides read TGTGCCAGCAGCTTTGGGGGGGATGAGCAGTTCTTC. Translating gives CASSFGGDEQFF.

This clone was counted only a few times. The CDR3 loop is CASSPGLERDTQYF. The CDR3 DNA is TGTGCCAGCAGTCCGGGACTAGAGAGAGATACGCAGTATTTT. V and J are TRBV6-6 and TRBJ2-3; 8 bases fit TRBD2. The germline gives CDR1 MNHNY, CDR2 SVGAGI (reference sequence). The CDR3 consists of 14 residues. The V segment lost 5 bases and the J segment 5 bases; nucleotides outside the gene matches: 6.

The rearrangement links TRBV10-3 to TRBJ2-1, with 16 bases matching TRBD2. Germline values: CDR1 ENHRY, CDR2 SYGVKD. Germline trimming cut 10 bases from V and 0 bases from J; bases unmatched to any gene: 6. The CDR3 length is 17 residues. The CDR3 DNA follows: TGTGCCACGTGGGGACTAGCGGGAGGGAGCTCCTACAATGAGCAGTTCTTC. Amino acid sequence: CATWGLAGGSSYNEQFF.

The V and J genes are TRBV28 and TRBJ2-7; D not resolved. Per the germline V gene, CDR1 is MDHEN and CDR2 is SYDVKM. V dropped 7 bases and J dropped 3 bases, with 16 bases sitting between them. The CDR3 is made up of 14 amino acids. The CDR3: CASTVGSQYYEQYF. Here the CDR3 DNA reads TGTGCCAGCACCGTGGGGTCCCAATACTACGAGCAGTACTTC.